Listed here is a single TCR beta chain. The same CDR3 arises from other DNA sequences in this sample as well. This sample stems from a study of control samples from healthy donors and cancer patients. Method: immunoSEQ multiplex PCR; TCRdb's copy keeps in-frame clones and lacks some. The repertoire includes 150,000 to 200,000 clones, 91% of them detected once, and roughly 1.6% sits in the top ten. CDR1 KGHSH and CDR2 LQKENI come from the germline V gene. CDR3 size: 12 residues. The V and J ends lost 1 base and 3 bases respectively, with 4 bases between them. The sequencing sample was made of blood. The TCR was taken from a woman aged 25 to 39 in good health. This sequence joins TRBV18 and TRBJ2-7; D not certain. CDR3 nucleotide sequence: TGTGCCAGCTCACCACACAGCTACGAGCAGTACTTC. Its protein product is CASSPHSYEQYF.